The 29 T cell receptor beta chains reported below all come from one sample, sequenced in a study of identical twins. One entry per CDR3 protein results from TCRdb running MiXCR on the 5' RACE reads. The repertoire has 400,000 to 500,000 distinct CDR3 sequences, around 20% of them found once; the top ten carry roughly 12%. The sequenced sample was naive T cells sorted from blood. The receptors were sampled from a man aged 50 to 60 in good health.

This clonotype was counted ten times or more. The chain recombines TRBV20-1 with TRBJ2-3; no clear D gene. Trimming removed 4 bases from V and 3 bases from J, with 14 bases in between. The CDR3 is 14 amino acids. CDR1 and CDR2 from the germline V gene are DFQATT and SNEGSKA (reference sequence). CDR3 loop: CSATRRPVTDTQYF. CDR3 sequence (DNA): TGCAGTGCTACGAGACGCCCAGTAACAGATACGCAGTATTTT.

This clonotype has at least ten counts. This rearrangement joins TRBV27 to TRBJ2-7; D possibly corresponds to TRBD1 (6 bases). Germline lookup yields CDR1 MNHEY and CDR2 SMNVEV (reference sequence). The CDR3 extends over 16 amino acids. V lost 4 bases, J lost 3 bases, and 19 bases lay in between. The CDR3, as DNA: TGTGCCAGCAGTTCTAGGGCCGGACAGACGGGCTACGAGCAGTACTTC. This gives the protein CASSSRAGQTGYEQYF.

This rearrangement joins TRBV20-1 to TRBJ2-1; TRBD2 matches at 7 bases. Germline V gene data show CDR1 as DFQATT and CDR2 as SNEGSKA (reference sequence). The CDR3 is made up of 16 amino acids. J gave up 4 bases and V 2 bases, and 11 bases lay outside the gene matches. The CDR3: CSARSGRGRVYNEQFF. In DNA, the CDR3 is TGCAGTGCTAGAAGTGGGCGCGGGAGAGTTTACAATGAGCAGTTCTTC.

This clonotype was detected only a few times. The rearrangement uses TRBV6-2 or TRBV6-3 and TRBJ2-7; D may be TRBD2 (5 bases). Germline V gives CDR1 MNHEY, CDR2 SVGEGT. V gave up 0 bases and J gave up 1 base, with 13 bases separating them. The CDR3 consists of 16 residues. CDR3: CASSYSTGGSSYEQYF. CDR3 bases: TGTGCCAGCAGTTACTCGACCGGAGGATCTTCCTACGAGCAGTACTTC.

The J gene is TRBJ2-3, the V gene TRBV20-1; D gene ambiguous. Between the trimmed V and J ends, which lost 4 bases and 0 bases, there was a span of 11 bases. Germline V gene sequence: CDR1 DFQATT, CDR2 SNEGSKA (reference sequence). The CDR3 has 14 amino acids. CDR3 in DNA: TGCAGTGCTAAGCCCGGAACTAGCACAGATACGCAGTATTTT. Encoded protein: CSAKPGTSTDTQYF.

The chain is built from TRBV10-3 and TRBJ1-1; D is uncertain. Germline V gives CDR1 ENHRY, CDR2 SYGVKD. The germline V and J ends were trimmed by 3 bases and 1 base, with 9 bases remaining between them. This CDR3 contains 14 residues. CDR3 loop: CAISDRQTNTEAFF. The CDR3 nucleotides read TGTGCCATCAGTGATCGCCAGACGAACACTGAAGCTTTCTTT.

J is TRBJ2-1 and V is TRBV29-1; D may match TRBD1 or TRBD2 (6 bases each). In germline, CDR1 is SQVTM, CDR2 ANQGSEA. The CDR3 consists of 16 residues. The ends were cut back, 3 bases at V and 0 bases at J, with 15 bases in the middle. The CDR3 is CSVDGGGHPSYNEQFF. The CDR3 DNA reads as TGCAGCGTTGACGGGGGCGGCCATCCCTCCTACAATGAGCAGTTCTTC.

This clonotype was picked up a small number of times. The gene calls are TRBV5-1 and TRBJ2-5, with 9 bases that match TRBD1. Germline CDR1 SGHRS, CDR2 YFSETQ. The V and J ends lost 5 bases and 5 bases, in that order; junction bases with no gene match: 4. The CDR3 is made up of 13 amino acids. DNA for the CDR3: TGCGCCAGCAGATACAGGGGGCGTGAGACCCAGTACTTC. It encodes CASRYRGRETQYF.

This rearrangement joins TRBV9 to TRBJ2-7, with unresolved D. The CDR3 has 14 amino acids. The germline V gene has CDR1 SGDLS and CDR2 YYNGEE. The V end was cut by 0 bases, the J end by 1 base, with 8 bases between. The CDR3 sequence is CASSVELGSYEQYF. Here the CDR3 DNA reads TGTGCCAGCAGCGTAGAGCTGGGATCCTACGAGCAGTACTTC.

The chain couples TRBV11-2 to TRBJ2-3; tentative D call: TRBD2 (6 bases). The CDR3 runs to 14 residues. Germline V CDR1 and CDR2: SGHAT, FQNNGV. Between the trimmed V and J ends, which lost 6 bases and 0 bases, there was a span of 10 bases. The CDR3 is CASRLSGSTDTQYF. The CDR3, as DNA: TGTGCCAGCAGACTTAGCGGAAGCACAGATACGCAGTATTTT.

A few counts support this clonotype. CDR3 nucleotides: TGTGCCGGCGAGGGACAGGGGGGCGAAAAACTGTTTTTT. Amino acid sequence: CAGEGQGGEKLFF. V usage is TRBV24-1 and J usage is TRBJ1-4, with 11 bases lining up with TRBD1. Looked up from germline, CDR1 is KGHDR and CDR2 is SFDVKD. Trimming cost V 12 bases and J 8 bases; bases outside gene matches: 7. The CDR3 sequence is 13 residues long.

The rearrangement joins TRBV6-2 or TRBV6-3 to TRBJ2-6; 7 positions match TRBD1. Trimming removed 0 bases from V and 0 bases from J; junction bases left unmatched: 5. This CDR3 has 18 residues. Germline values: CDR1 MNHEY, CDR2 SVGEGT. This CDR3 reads CASSYSGQRVSGANVLTF. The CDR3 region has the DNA TGTGCCAGCAGTTACTCGGGACAGAGAGTCTCTGGGGCCAACGTCCTGACTTTC.

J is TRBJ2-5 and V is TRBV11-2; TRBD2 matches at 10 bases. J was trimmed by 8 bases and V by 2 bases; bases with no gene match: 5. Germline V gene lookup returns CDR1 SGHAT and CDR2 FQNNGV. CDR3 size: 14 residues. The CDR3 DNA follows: TGTGCCAGCAGCTTATCGACTAGCGGGCCTACCCAGTACTTC. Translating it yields CASSLSTSGPTQYF. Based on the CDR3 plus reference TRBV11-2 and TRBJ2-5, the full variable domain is EAGVAQSPRYKIIEKRQSVAFWCNPISGHATLYWYQQILGQGPKLLIQFQNNGVVDDSQLPKDRFSAERLKGVDSTLKIQPAKLEDSAVYLCASSLSTSGPTQYFGPGTRLLVL.

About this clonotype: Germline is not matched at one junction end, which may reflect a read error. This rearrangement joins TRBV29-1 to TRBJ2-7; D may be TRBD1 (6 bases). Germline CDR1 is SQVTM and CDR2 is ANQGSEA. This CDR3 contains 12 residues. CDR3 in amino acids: CSVQQGLNEEYF. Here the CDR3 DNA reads TGCAGCGTTCAACAGGGTCTTAACGAGGAGTACTTC.

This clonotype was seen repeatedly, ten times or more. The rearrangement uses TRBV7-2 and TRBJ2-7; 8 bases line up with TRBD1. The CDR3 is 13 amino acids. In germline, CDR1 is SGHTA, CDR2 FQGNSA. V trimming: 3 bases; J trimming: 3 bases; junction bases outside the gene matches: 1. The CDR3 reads CASSLTGDYEQYF. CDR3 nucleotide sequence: TGTGCCAGCAGCTTGACAGGGGACTACGAGCAGTACTTC.

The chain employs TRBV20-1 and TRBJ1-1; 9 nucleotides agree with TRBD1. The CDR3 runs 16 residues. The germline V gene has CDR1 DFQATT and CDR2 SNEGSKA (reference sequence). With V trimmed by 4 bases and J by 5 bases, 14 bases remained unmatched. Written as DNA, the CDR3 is TGCAGTGCTAACAGGGGGCGCACGGGTAGAAGGACTGAAGCTTTCTTT. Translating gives CSANRGRTGRRTEAFF.

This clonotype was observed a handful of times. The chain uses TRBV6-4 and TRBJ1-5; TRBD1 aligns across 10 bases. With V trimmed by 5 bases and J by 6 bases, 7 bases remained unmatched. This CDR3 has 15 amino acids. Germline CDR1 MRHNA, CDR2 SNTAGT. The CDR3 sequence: CASSFWTGGGQPQHF. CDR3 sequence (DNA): TGTGCCAGCAGTTTCTGGACAGGGGGAGGTCAGCCCCAGCATTTT.

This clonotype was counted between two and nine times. The DNA of the CDR3 is TGTGCCAGCACCGGGACAGGGAGGTCAGATACGCAGTATTTT. Amino acid sequence: CASTGTGRSDTQYF. V is TRBV7-2 and J is TRBJ2-3; TRBD1 agrees at 9 bases. Germline loops: CDR1 SGHTA, CDR2 FQGNSA. V lost 7 bases and J lost 4; bases outside the gene matches: 6. There are 14 residues in the CDR3.

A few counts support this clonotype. Here the CDR3 reads CASSNLERMEFF. The CDR3 DNA follows: TGTGCCAGCAGCAACCTGGAACGAATGGAGTTCTTC. V is TRBV28 and J is TRBJ2-1; D uncertain. CDR3 size: 12 residues. CDR1 and CDR2 (germline): MDHEN, SYDVKM. V was shortened by 6 bases and J by 14 bases, with 17 bases between the two germline ends.

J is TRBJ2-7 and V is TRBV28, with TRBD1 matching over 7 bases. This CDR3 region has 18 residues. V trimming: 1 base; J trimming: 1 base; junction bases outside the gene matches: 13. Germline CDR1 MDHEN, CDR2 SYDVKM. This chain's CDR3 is CASSLSPSWTGDSYEQYF. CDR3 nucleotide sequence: TGTGCCAGCAGTTTATCACCCTCGTGGACAGGTGATTCCTACGAGCAGTACTTC.

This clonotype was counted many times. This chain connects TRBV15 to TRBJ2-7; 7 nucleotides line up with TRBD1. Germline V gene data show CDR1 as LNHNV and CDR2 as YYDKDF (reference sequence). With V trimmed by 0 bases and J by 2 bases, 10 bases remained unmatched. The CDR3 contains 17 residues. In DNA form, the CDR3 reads TGTGCCACCAGCAGAGATCTGAGACAGGGTTCAACCTACGAGCAGTACTTC. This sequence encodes CATSRDLRQGSTYEQYF. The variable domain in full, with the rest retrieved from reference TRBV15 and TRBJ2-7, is DAMVIQNPRYQVTQFGKPVTLSCSQTLNHNVMYWYQQKSSQAPKLLFHYYDKDFNNEADTPDNFQSRRPNTSFCFLDIRSPGLGDTAMYLCATSRDLRQGSTYEQYFGPGTRLTVT.

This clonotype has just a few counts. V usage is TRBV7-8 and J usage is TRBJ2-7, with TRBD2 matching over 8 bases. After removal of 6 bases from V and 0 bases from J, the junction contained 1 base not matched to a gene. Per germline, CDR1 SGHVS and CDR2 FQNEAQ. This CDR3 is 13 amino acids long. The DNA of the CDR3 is TGTGCCAGCAGAGCGGGGGACTCCTACGAGCAGTACTTC. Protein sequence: CASRAGDSYEQYF. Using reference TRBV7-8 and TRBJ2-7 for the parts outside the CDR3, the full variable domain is GAGVSQSPRYKVAKRGQDVALRCDPISGHVSLFWYQQALGQGPEFLTYFQNEAQLDKSGLPSDRFFAERPEGSVSTLKIQRTQQEDSAVYLCASRAGDSYEQYFGPGTRLTVT.

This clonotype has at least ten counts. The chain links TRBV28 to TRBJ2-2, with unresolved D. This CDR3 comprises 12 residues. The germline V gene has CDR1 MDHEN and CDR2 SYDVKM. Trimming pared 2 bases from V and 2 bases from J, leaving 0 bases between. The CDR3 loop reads CASSLNTGELFF. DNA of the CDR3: TGTGCCAGCAGTTTAAACACCGGGGAGCTGTTTTTT.

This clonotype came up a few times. Here the CDR3 DNA reads TGCAGTGCTAGAGACCTGACGAGCGGGAGCCTCTACTTCAATGAGCAGTTCTTC. Protein product: CSARDLTSGSLYFNEQFF. J is TRBJ2-1 and V is TRBV20-1; 8 bases map to TRBD2. This CDR3 comprises 18 residues. Germline CDR1 reads DFQATT; CDR2 reads SNEGSKA (reference sequence). With 0 bases clipped from V and 6 bases from J, the junction kept 16 bases outside the gene matches.

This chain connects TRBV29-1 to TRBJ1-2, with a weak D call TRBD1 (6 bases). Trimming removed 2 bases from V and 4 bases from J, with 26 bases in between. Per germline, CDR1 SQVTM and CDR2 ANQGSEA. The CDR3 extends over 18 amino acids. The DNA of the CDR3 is TGCAGCGTTGAATTTGGTAGGGCAGGGGCCCCCTCGTCCTATGGCTACACCTTC. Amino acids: CSVEFGRAGAPSSYGYTF.

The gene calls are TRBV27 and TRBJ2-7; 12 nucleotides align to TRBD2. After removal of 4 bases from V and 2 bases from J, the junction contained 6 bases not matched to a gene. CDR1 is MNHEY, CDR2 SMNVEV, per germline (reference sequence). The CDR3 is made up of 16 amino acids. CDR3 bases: TGTGCCAGCAGTTCCCTAGCGGGAGGGCCTCCCTACGAGCAGTACTTC. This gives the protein CASSSLAGGPPYEQYF.

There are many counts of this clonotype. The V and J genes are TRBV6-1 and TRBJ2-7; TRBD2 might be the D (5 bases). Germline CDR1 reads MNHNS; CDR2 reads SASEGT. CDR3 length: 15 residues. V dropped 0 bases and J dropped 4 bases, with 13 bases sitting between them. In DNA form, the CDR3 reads TGTGCCAGCAGTGAAGCGAGCGGCAGCCTGTACGAGCAGTACTTC. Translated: CASSEASGSLYEQYF.

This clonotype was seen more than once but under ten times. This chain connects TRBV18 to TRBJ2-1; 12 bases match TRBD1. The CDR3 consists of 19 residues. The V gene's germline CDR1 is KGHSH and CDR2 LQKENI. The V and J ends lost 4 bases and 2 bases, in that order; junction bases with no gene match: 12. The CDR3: CASSQSAGQGASTYNEQFF. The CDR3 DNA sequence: TGTGCCAGCTCACAATCCGCGGGACAGGGGGCTAGTACCTACAATGAGCAGTTCTTC.

CDR3 amino acids: CASNPGLAGVETQYF. The CDR3 DNA reads as TGTGCCAGTAACCCTGGACTAGCGGGAGTGGAGACCCAGTACTTC. V gene TRBV19 combines with J gene TRBJ2-5; 13 bases align to TRBD2. There are 15 residues in the CDR3. After removal of 7 bases from V and 5 bases from J, the junction contained 7 bases not matched to a gene. Germline CDR1 LNHDA, CDR2 SQIVND (reference sequence).